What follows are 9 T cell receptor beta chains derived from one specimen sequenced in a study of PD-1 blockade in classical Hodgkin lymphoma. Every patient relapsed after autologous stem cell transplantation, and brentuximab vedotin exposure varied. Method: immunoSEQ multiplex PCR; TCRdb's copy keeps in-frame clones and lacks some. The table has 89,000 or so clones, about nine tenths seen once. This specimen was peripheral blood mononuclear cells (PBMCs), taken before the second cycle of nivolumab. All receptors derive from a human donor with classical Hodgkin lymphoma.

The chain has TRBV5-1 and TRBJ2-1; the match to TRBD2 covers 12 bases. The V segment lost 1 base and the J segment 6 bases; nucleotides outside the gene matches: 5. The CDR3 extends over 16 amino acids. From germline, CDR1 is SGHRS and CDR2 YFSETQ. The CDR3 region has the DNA TGCGCCAGCAGCTTGACTAGCGGGAGGTCATCCAATGAGCAGTTCTTC. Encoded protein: CASSLTSGRSSNEQFF.

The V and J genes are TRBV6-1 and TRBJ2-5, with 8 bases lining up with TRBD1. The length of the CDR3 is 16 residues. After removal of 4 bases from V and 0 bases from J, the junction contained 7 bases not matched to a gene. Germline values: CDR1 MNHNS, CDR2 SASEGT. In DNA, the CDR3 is TGTGCCAGCAGTGGGGCGAGGGACAGGTACCAAGAGACCCAGTACTTC. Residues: CASSGARDRYQETQYF.

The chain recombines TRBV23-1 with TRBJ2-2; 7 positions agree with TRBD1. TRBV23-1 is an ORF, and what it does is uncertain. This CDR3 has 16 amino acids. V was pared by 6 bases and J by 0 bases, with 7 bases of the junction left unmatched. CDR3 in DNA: TGCGCCAGCAGCCAGAAGGGGACAGCGAACACCGGGGAGCTGTTTTTT. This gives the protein CASSQKGTANTGELFF.

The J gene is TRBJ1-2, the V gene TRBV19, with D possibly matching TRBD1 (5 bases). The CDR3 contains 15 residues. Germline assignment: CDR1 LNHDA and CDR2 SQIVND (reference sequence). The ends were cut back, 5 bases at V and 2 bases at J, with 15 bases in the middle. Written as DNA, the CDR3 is TGTGCCAGTAGTTTCGATTCGGGGGGAAACTATGGCTACACCTTC. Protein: CASSFDSGGNYGYTF. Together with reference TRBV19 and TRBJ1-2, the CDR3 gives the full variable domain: DGGITQSPKYLFRKEGQNVTLSCEQNLNHDAMYWYRQDPGQGLRLIYYSQIVNDFQKGDIAEGYSVSREKKESFPLTVTSAQKNPTAFYLCASSFDSGGNYGYTFGSGTRLTVV.

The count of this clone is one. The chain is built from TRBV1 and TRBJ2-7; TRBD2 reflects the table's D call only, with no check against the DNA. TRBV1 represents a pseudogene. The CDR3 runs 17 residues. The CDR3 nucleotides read TGCACCAGCAGCCAAGATCGCGGCTCCAAACCGACCTACGAGCAGTACTTC. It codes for CTSSQDRGSKPTYEQYF.

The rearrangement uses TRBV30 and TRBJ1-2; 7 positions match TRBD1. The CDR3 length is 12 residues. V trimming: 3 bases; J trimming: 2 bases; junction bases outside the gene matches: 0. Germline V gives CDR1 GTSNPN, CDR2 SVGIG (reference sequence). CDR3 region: CAWRTGNYGYTF. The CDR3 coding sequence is TGTGCCTGGAGGACAGGGAACTATGGCTACACCTTC.

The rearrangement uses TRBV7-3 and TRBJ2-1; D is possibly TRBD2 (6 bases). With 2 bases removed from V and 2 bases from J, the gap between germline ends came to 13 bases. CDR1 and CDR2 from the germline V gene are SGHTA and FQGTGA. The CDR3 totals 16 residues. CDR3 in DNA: TGTGCCAGCAGCTTATCGAGCGGGCGGCCCTACAATGAGCAGTTCTTC. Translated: CASSLSSGRPYNEQFF.

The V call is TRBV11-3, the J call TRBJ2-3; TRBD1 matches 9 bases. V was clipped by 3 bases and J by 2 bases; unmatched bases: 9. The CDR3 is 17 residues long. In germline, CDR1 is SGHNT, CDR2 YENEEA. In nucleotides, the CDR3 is TGTGCCAGCAGCTTGGACAGGGGACCCGGCCCCACAGATACGCAGTATTTT. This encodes CASSLDRGPGPTDTQYF.

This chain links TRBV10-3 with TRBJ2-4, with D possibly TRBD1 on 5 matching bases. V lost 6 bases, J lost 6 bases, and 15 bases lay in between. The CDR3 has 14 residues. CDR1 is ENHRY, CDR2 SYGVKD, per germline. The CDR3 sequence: CAISHDSRGNIQYF. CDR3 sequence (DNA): TGTGCCATCAGCCACGACAGTCGTGGAAACATTCAGTACTTC.